These 9 T cell receptor beta chains were all obtained from the same sample, sequenced in a study of blood T cell repertoires in COVID-19. Sequencing was performed with immunoSEQ multiplex PCR; in TCRdb, only in-frame clones are kept and a portion is missing. The sample records about 33,000 clones, more than 80% being singletons. Sequencing was performed on peripheral blood. Receptors originate from a human donor in a cohort sampled during active COVID-19.

This clone turned up a few times. The gene calls are TRBV5-6 and TRBJ1-2, with 7 bases aligning to TRBD1. The V gene end was trimmed by 4 bases and the J gene end by 4 bases; junction bases not matched to a gene: 10. The CDR3 covers 15 residues. Germline values: CDR1 SGHDT, CDR2 YYEEEE. CDR3 nucleotides: TGTGCCAGCAGCCCGATAGCAGGGGGAATCTATGGCTACACCTTC. It encodes CASSPIAGGIYGYTF.

V gene TRBV19 combines with J gene TRBJ2-7, with 9 bases lining up with TRBD2. Losses at the gene ends were 4 bases for V and 6 bases for J; bases not matched to a gene: 7. This CDR3 contains 14 residues. CDR1 LNHDA and CDR2 SQIVND come from the germline V gene (reference sequence). CDR3 coding DNA: TGTGCCAGTAGTACTAGCGGGGTCTCTTCCGAGCAGTACTTC. It encodes CASSTSGVSSEQYF.

CDR3 sequence (DNA): TGTGCCAGCATAGGGAGGGTTGGAGATACGCAGTATTTT. Its translation is CASIGRVGDTQYF. The chain employs TRBV2 and TRBJ2-3, with TRBD2 matching over 7 bases. In germline, CDR1 is SNHLY, CDR2 FYNNEI. This CDR3 contains 13 residues. V lost 7 bases and J lost 5; bases outside the gene matches: 6.

The chain links TRBV25-1 to TRBJ2-7; a possible D gene is TRBD2 (5 bases). Germline V lookup: CDR1 MGHDK, CDR2 SYGVNS. The V gene lost 3 bases and the J gene lost 9 bases, with 15 bases spanning the gap. CDR3 length: 13 amino acids. CDR3 DNA: TGTGCCAGCAGTGAGCGGGCTCTATGGGGGCAGTACTTC. It specifies CASSERALWGQYF.

In this sample, this clone turned up a few times. The gene calls are TRBV18 and TRBJ2-2; D not certain. V was cut by 2 bases and J by 0 bases, with 13 bases left in between. There are 17 residues in the CDR3. Germline V CDR1 and CDR2: KGHSH, LQKENI. The CDR3 sequence: CASSPGGRNTNTGELFF. The CDR3 region has the DNA TGTGCCAGCTCACCAGGCGGTAGGAATACGAACACCGGGGAGCTGTTTTTT.

The J gene is TRBJ1-5, the V gene TRBV5-1; TRBD1 is a possible D gene (6 bases). The CDR3 sequence is 14 residues long. Germline V gene data show CDR1 as SGHRS and CDR2 as YFSETQ. The germline V and J ends were trimmed by 4 bases and 4 bases, with 12 bases remaining between them. The CDR3 region is CASSTGQSNQPQHF. The DNA for the CDR3 is TGCGCCAGCAGCACCGGACAGTCGAATCAGCCCCAGCATTTT.

CDR3 sequence reads: CASSSRLMNTEAFF. The CDR3 bases are TGTGCCAGCAGCTCCAGATTAATGAACACTGAAGCTTTCTTT. The rearrangement uses TRBV7-2 and TRBJ1-1; D is unresolved. Germline V CDR1 and CDR2: SGHTA, FQGNSA. This CDR3 spans 14 amino acids. Trimming pared 4 bases from V and 0 bases from J, leaving 9 bases between.

In the case of this clone: The junction shows a germline mismatch at one end, possibly a read error. This chain uses TRBV20-1 with TRBJ2-7, with TRBD2 matching 8 bases. The CDR3 contains 11 residues. From germline, CDR1 is DFQATT and CDR2 SNEGSKA (reference sequence). The chain's CDR3 is CSARTSPESNF. The CDR3 bases are TGCAGTGCGCGGACTAGCCCTGAGTCGAACTTC.

The chain links TRBV27 to TRBJ2-5, with 7 bases identical to TRBD1. The V and J ends lost 2 bases and 1 base, in that order; junction bases with no gene match: 13. The CDR3 has 18 residues. Germline lookup yields CDR1 MNHEY and CDR2 SMNVEV (reference sequence). The CDR3, as DNA: TGTGCCAGCAGTTTACCCCCCGAGACAGGGACGGTCCAAGAGACCCAGTACTTC. Translation gives CASSLPPETGTVQETQYF.